These 25 T cell receptor beta chains originate from one sample sequenced in a study of CD8 T cells in ankylosing spondylitis. Whole-study findings and limits: The study identified a TCR beta motif of several highly homologous variants that appeared characteristic of ankylosing spondylitis blood.

TCRdb re-called the 5' RACE reads through MiXCR, storing one row per CDR3 protein. The sample lists about 450,000 distinct CDR3 sequences; roughly a quarter were seen once. Which antigens these TCRs recognize remains unknown. The sample taken for sequencing was blood, either unsorted or a sorted T cell fraction (not recorded which). These receptor sequences come from a male donor with ankylosing spondylitis.

The table lists this clonotype with a few counts. The chain links TRBV12-3 or TRBV12-4 to TRBJ2-7; 9 positions match TRBD1. V was pared by 6 bases and J by 7 bases, with 10 bases of the junction left unmatched. The CDR3 covers 14 residues. CDR3 sequence reads: CASSPGTGSREQYV. CDR3 bases: TGTGCCAGCAGCCCCGGGACAGGGTCCCGGGAGCAGTACGTC.

The sample holds a few counts of this clonotype. The gene calls are TRBV20-1 and TRBJ2-7; D not certain. V shed 3 bases and J shed 3 bases, with 9 bases lying between them. Germline-derived CDR1 and CDR2 are DFQATT and SNEGSKA (reference sequence). The CDR3 has 12 residues. CDR3 sequence reads: CSASGDIYEQYF. The CDR3 DNA sequence: TGCAGTGCTAGCGGAGACATCTACGAGCAGTACTTC.

DNA for the CDR3: TGTGCCAGCAGTGCCAATGTAGGGGACAGGGGATTGGGTAACTATGGCTACACCTTC. Its translation is CASSANVGDRGLGNYGYTF. The chain employs TRBV25-1 and TRBJ1-2; 10 bases agree with TRBD1. The CDR3 spans 19 residues. The V segment lost 4 bases and the J segment 1 base; nucleotides outside the gene matches: 15. Per the germline V gene, CDR1 is MGHDK and CDR2 is SYGVNS.

This clonotype occurred once. The chain carries TRBV10-2 and TRBJ2-3, with a possible D match to TRBD1 (6 bases). Per the germline V gene, CDR1 is WSHSY and CDR2 is SAAADI. This CDR3 is 14 amino acids long. V was clipped by 6 bases and J by 2 bases, with 12 bases between them. The CDR3 reads CASRYRVITDTQYF. The CDR3 bases are TGCGCCAGCAGGTACAGGGTGATCACAGATACGCAGTATTTT.

This clonotype has a single count. Because the CDR3's place on the DNA is in doubt, the DNA is left out and the CDR3 is given as listed by TCRdb. The chain uses TRBV7-5 and TRBJ2-7; the D segment call TRBD2 is taken from the table without a DNA check. TRBV7-5 is deemed a pseudogene. Termini included, the CDR3 measures 17 amino acids. CDR3 protein: CISVSEAQYLAAYEQYF.

The V and J genes are TRBV19 and TRBJ2-3, with D possibly matching TRBD1 (5 bases). The CDR3 contains 17 residues. The V end was cut by 6 bases, the J end by 8 bases, with 27 bases between. CDR1 is LNHDA and CDR2 is SQIVND in the germline V gene (reference sequence). This CDR3 is CASSLRTTGRPTGTQYF. CDR3 coding DNA: TGTGCCAGTAGCCTTCGAACCACAGGTCGTCCGACGGGTACGCAGTATTTT.

This clonotype showed up many times. This rearrangement joins TRBV24-1 to TRBJ2-7, with 12 bases identical to TRBD2. CDR1 and CDR2 from the germline V gene are KGHDR and SFDVKD. V lost 10 bases and J lost 4; bases outside the gene matches: 13. The CDR3 is 16 residues long. CDR3 amino acids: CATLQAPLAGGYEQYV. As DNA, the CDR3 is TGTGCCACACTGCAGGCTCCACTAGCGGGAGGATACGAGCAGTACGTC.

The V and J genes are TRBV20-1 and TRBJ2-2; 13 bases map to TRBD2. CDR3 length equals 15 residues. Germline V lookup: CDR1 DFQATT, CDR2 SNEGSKA (reference sequence). With V trimmed by 5 bases and J by 4 bases, 4 bases remained unmatched. CDR3 sequence (DNA): TGCAGTGCTTCCGGGACTAGCGGGATCACCGGGGAGCTGTTTTTT. Its protein is CSASGTSGITGELFF.

This clonotype was observed a few times. The chain combines TRBV20-1 with TRBJ1-1; D gene ambiguous. Germline values: CDR1 DFQATT, CDR2 SNEGSKA (reference sequence). Between the trimmed V and J ends, which lost 6 bases and 6 bases, there was a span of 20 bases. The CDR3 has 14 residues. CDR3 nucleotides: TGCAGTGCCCGCCGCACACAAGGTAATGCTGAAGCTTTCTTT. Translated: CSARRTQGNAEAFF.

This rearrangement joins TRBV5-1 to TRBJ2-2; D could derive from TRBD1 or TRBD2 (5 bases each). Germline CDR1 and CDR2: SGHRS and YFSETQ. V was shortened by 0 bases and J by 1 base, with 10 bases between the two germline ends. The length of the CDR3 is 16 residues. This CDR3 reads CASSLGFGGNTGELFF. DNA for the CDR3: TGCGCCAGCAGCTTGGGCTTTGGGGGGAACACCGGGGAGCTGTTTTTT.

The V call is TRBV24-1, the J call TRBJ2-1, with TRBD1 matching 8 bases. From germline, CDR1 is KGHDR and CDR2 SFDVKD. The V gene end was trimmed by 3 bases and the J gene end by 6 bases; junction bases not matched to a gene: 6. The CDR3 runs to 15 residues. The CDR3 loop reads CATSDRTGMGNEQFF. CDR3 coding DNA: TGTGCCACCAGTGATCGGACAGGGATGGGCAATGAGCAGTTCTTC.

The V and J genes are TRBV11-2 and TRBJ1-1, with a possible D match to TRBD1 (5 bases). This CDR3 region has 15 residues. Looked up from germline, CDR1 is SGHAT and CDR2 is FQNNGV. V was pared by 0 bases and J by 6 bases, with 14 bases between. CDR3 loop: CASSLERGGRAEAFF. In DNA, the CDR3 is TGTGCCAGCAGCTTAGAAAGGGGTGGAAGAGCTGAAGCTTTCTTT.

The count of this clonotype is one. The chain uses TRBV29-1 and TRBJ2-2; TRBD1 matches 7 bases. Germline CDR1 and CDR2: SQVTM and ANQGSEA. The junction had 6 bases not matched to a gene; V was cut back by 5 bases and J by 6 bases. This CDR3 spans 13 amino acids. CDR3: CSVFGQVSGELFF. The CDR3 region has the DNA TGCAGCGTTTTCGGACAGGTGTCCGGGGAGCTGTTTTTT.

This clonotype has more than one count but fewer than ten. V usage is TRBV5-1 and J usage is TRBJ2-3, with D possibly being TRBD1 (6 bases). The CDR3 is made up of 15 amino acids. From germline, CDR1 is SGHRS and CDR2 YFSETQ. Trimming cost V 1 base and J 2 bases, with 11 bases left between them. DNA of the CDR3: TGCGCCAGCAGCTTGCAGGGGCAGAACACAGATACGCAGTATTTT. Amino acid sequence: CASSLQGQNTDTQYF.

The J gene is TRBJ2-1, the V gene TRBV29-1; unclear D gene. Trimming removed 5 bases at V and 10 bases at J, with 6 bases between. The CDR3 consists of 9 residues. The germline CDR1 and CDR2 sequences are SQVTM and ANQGSEA. CDR3 nucleotide sequence: TGCAGCGTTCTGGAAGAGCAGTTCTTC. This gives the protein CSVLEEQFF.

This clonotype occurred a few times. V usage is TRBV5-6 and J usage is TRBJ1-1, with 7 bases matching TRBD1. V dropped 5 bases and J dropped 0; count of bases not matched to a gene: 7. The CDR3 is 15 amino acids. CDR1 SGHDT and CDR2 YYEEEE come from the germline V gene. CDR3 DNA: TGTGCCAGCAGGGAAGCGGGACAGCTGAACACTGAAGCTTTCTTT. Residues: CASREAGQLNTEAFF. Supplemented by reference TRBV5-6 and TRBJ1-1, the full variable domain reads DAGVTQSPTHLIKTRGQQVTLRCSPKSGHDTVSWYQQALGQGPQFIFQYYEEEERQRGNFPDRFSGHQFPNYSSELNVNALLLGDSALYLCASREAGQLNTEAFFGQGTRLTVV.

The sample holds a few counts of this clonotype. The CDR3 region is CASSLVGVYNEQFF. The CDR3 nucleotides read TGTGCCAGCAGCTTAGTCGGTGTTTACAATGAGCAGTTCTTC. This rearrangement joins TRBV7-8 to TRBJ2-1; D ambiguous. Trimming took off 1 base at V and 4 bases at J, with 8 bases between the two ends. The CDR3 covers 14 residues. Germline values: CDR1 SGHVS, CDR2 FQNEAQ.

This clonotype was detected a few times. CDR3: CASSEAGVRLDTQYF. Here the CDR3 DNA reads TGTGCCAGCAGTGAAGCGGGAGTGCGATTAGATACGCAGTATTTT. The V gene is TRBV2, the J gene TRBJ2-3; possible D gene TRBD2, 5 bases. V lost 0 bases and J 5 bases, leaving 12 bases between the germline ends. CDR3 length: 15 amino acids. In germline, CDR1 is SNHLY, CDR2 FYNNEI.

This clonotype was observed a handful of times. The chain is built from TRBV3-1 and TRBJ1-2; D may be TRBD1 (5 bases). This CDR3 region has 14 residues. The germline V gene encodes CDR1 LGHDT and CDR2 YNNKEL (reference sequence). Trimming shortened V by 5 bases and J by 7 bases, and 17 bases separated the two germline ends. The CDR3 nucleotides are TGTGCCAGCAGCTTCCGTCGACAGCTCACTGGCTACACCTTC. Its translation is CASSFRRQLTGYTF.

The chain carries TRBV28 and TRBJ2-1; TRBD2 agrees at 8 bases. Losses at the gene ends were 2 bases for V and 0 bases for J; bases not matched to a gene: 6. CDR3 length: 17 residues. Germline loops: CDR1 MDHEN, CDR2 SYDVKM. DNA for the CDR3: TGTGCCAGCAGTTTAGATTCTCGGGAGGGCTCCTACAATGAGCAGTTCTTC. Residues: CASSLDSREGSYNEQFF.

The chain couples TRBV20-1 to TRBJ1-5, with TRBD1 identical over 7 bases. The CDR3 covers 14 residues. After removal of 6 bases from V and 7 bases from J, the junction contained 12 bases not matched to a gene. Germline V CDR1 and CDR2: DFQATT, SNEGSKA (reference sequence). CDR3 amino acids: CSAHPHRGGQPQHF. In DNA form, the CDR3 reads TGCAGTGCGCACCCCCACAGGGGTGGGCAGCCCCAGCATTTT.

The V and J genes are TRBV6-5 and TRBJ1-5; D gene unclear. CDR3 length: 14 amino acids. V gave up 4 bases and J gave up 0 bases, with 7 bases separating them. Per the germline V gene, CDR1 is MNHEY and CDR2 is SVGAGI. The CDR3 sequence: CASSSRTSNQPQHF. The DNA for the CDR3 is TGTGCCAGCAGTTCCAGAACTAGCAATCAGCCCCAGCATTTT.

This clonotype has more than one count but fewer than ten. This chain links TRBV11-1 with TRBJ1-1, with a possible D match to TRBD1 (6 bases). The CDR3 totals 17 residues. V gave up 5 bases and J gave up 0 bases, with 19 bases separating them. Per the germline V gene, CDR1 is SGHAT and CDR2 is FQDESV (reference sequence). CDR3 residues: CASSHQTKGQMNTEAFF. The DNA for the CDR3 is TGTGCCAGCAGCCACCAAACGAAAGGACAGATGAACACTGAAGCTTTCTTT.

This clonotype was observed a few times. The chain has TRBV7-2 and TRBJ2-1; TRBD2 aligns across 15 bases. The CDR3 is 15 residues long. In germline, CDR1 is SGHTA, CDR2 FQGNSA. V lost 4 bases, J lost 7 bases, and 2 bases stayed unmatched. CDR3: CASSSGLAGGNEQFF. DNA of the CDR3: TGTGCCAGCAGCTCTGGACTAGCGGGAGGGAATGAGCAGTTCTTC.

Remarks on this clonotype: An end of the junction differs from the germline gene, which may be a read error. The chain links TRBV15 to TRBJ2-2, with D hard to call. The CDR3 loop spans 13 amino acids. Germline values: CDR1 LNHNV, CDR2 YYDKDF (reference sequence). The CDR3 DNA follows: TGTTCCACCAGCACCGACGGTACCGGGGAGCTGTTTTTT. The encoded protein is CSTSTDGTGELFF.